The entry below describes one T cell receptor (beta chain). What it binds is not known. The data are from a study of memory CD4+ T cells and cytomegalovirus serostatus. Turning to the study itself: Donors were healthy Belgian adults, 10 or so CMV seropositive and fewer than 30 seronegative.

Study-wide points: Suggested: most of the CMV-linked TCR signature lies in CD4+ memory cells.

The method was immunoSEQ multiplex PCR; TCRdb's version includes in-frame clones alone and lacks a portion of them. This table holds approximately 49,000 clones, roughly 73% found once. Single viable CD3+CD4+CD8-CD45RO+ cells were sorted as the memory CD4+ T cells. CD4+ T cells were isolated by positive magnetic selection. This sequence was found in an adult in good health and CMV-seronegative. Input material: memory CD4+ T cells from blood.

In DNA, the CDR3 is TGTGCCAGTAGTGGGGGGACAGGGGGCTTTCAAGAGACCCAGTACTTC. It specifies CASSGGTGGFQETQYF. This chain uses TRBV19 with TRBJ2-5, with TRBD1 matching over 12 bases. Germline-derived CDR1 and CDR2 are LNHDA and SQIVND (reference sequence). Trimming took 5 bases from V and 2 from J; bases not matched to a gene: 6. CDR3 length equals 16 residues.